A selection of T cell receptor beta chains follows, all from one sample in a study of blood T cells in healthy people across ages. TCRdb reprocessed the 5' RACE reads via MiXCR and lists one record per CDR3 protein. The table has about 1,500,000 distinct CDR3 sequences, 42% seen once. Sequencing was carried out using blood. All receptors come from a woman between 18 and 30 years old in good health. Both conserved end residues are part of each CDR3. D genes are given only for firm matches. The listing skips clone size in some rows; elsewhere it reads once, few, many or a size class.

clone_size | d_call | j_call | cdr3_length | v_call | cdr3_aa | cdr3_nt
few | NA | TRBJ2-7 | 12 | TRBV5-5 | CASSLDLDEQYF | TGTGCCAGCAGCTTGGATTTGGACGAGCAGTACTTC
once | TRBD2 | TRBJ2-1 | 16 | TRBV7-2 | CASSFASGSTYNEQFF | TGTGCCAGCAGCTTCGCCAGCGGGAGCACCTACAATGAGCAGTTCTTC
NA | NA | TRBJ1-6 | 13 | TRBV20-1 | CSAPGTYNSPLHF | TGCAGTGCTCCCGGTACCTATAATTCACCCCTCCACTTT
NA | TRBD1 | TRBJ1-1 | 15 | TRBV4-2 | CASSQGTGEGTEAFF | TGTGCCAGCAGCCAAGGGACAGGGGAGGGCACTGAAGCTTTCTTT
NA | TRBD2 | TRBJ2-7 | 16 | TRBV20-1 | CSAISGSSGTSDEQYF | TGCAGTGCTATTTCGGGGAGCTCCGGGACTAGCGACGAGCAGTACTTC
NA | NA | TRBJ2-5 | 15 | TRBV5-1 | CASSLAVNAQETQYF | TGCGCCAGCAGCTTGGCCGTAAATGCTCAAGAGACCCAGTACTTC
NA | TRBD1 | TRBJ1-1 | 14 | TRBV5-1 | CASSTQGGTTEAFF | TGCGCCAGCAGCACACAGGGGGGGACCACTGAAGCTTTCTTT
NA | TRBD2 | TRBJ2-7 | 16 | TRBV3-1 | CASSQEGGGRSYEQYF | TGTGCCAGCAGCCAAGAAGGCGGCGGGAGGTCCTACGAGCAGTACTTC
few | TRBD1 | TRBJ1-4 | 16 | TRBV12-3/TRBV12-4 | CASSQPRTGSQEKLFF | TGTGCCAGCAGTCAGCCTCGGACAGGGTCTCAGGAAAAACTGTTTTTT
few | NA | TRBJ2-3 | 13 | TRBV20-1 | CSAHTGIVDTQYF | TGCAGTGCCCACACAGGGATAGTGGATACGCAGTATTTT
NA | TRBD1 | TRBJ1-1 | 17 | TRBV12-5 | CASGFLIRDSQYTEAFF | TGTGCTAGTGGTTTTCTTATCCGGGACAGCCAATACACTGAAGCTTTCTTT
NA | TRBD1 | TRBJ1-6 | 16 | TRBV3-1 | CASSRGGDRHNSPLHF | TGTGCCAGCAGCCGTGGGGGGGACAGGCATAATTCACCCCTCCACTTT
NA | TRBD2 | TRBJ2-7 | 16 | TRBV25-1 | CASSEPTSGSRNEQYF | TGTGCCAGCAGTGAACCGACTAGCGGGAGTCGGAACGAGCAGTACTTC
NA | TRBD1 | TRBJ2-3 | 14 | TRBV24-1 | CATRGTGGADTQYF | TGTGCCACCAGGGGGACAGGGGGAGCAGATACGCAGTATTTT
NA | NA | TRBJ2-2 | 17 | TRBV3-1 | CASSQGGTRRGTGELFF | TGTGCCAGCAGCCAAGGGGGGACTCGCCGAGGCACCGGGGAGCTGTTTTTT
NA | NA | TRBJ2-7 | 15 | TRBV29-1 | CGVGRGPGSIHEQYF | TGCGGCGTTGGGCGGGGGCCAGGAAGCATCCACGAGCAGTACTTC
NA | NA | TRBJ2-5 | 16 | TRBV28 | CAGSFDGQVRQETQYF | TGTGCCGGCAGTTTTGATGGTCAGGTTCGCCAAGAGACCCAGTACTTC
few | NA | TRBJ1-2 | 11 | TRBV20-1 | CSASTGTGYTF | TGCAGTGCTAGCACGGGGACTGGCTACACCTTC
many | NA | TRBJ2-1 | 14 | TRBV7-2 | CASSLGPFYNEQFF | TGTGCCAGCAGCTTAGGTCCTTTCTACAATGAGCAGTTCTTC
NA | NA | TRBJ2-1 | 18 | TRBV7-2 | CASSLGAPVGRSYNEQFF | TGTGCCAGCAGCTTAGGGGCGCCCGTTGGTCGCTCCTACAATGAGCAGTTCTTC
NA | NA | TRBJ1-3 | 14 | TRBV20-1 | CSALVVGAGNTIYF | TGCAGTGCCCTGGTCGTTGGGGCTGGAAACACCATATATTTT
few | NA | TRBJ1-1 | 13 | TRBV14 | CASSHGRQFAAFF | TGTGCCAGCAGCCACGGGCGTCAGTTTGCAGCTTTCTTT